This T cell receptor (beta chain) was sequenced during a study of blood T cell repertoires in COVID-19. Across the whole study: Donors in the United States, Italy and Spain gave samples during acute or convalescent COVID-19. In each case, the material was cDNA or gDNA derived from T cells, B-cell-depleted T cells, or PBMCs.

The repertoire was sequenced with immunoSEQ multiplex PCR; TCRdb's copy has only in-frame clones and lacks some. The table shows fewer than 250,000 clones, with roughly 84% occurring only once. Trimming removed 5 bases from V and 0 bases from J; junction bases left unmatched: 8. CDR1 is SGHTA and CDR2 is FQGNSA in the germline V gene. The CDR3 is 16 residues long. Those enrolled, adults aged roughly 18 to 89 years, came from about two dozen US areas. The study assigned cohorts using participant-reported clinical history. Sequenced sample: PBMCs or T cells enriched from blood (not recorded which). The rearrangement joins TRBV7-2 to TRBJ2-7, with 9 bases aligning to TRBD1. This TCR derives from a man aged 25-40 years in a cohort exposed to, infected with or recovered from COVID-19 (not recorded which). The CDR3 DNA reads as TGTGCCAGCAGCCCTCGGGGACAGGGCATCTCCTACGAGCAGTACTTC. Translating it yields CASSPRGQGISYEQYF.